The 11 T cell receptor beta chains below all came from one sample that was sequenced in a study of blood T cell repertoires in COVID-19. Assay: immunoSEQ multiplex PCR; the TCRdb copy retains only in-frame clones and omits some. The sample lists some 68,000 clones; around 83% were seen once. The source material was peripheral blood. These receptors were taken from a man between 65 and 79 years old with acute or convalescent COVID-19.

This clone was recorded a few times. The chain employs TRBV7-3 and TRBJ2-2, with a weak D call TRBD2 (6 bases). Trimming took off 6 bases at V and 4 bases at J, with 9 bases between the two ends. Germline V gives CDR1 SGHTA, CDR2 FQGTGA. The CDR3 has 13 residues. CDR3 region: CASSFSGTGELFF. For the CDR3, the DNA is TGTGCCAGCAGTTTTAGCGGCACCGGGGAGCTGTTTTTT.

In its sample, this clone was seen a few times. The chain has TRBV7-9 and TRBJ2-5; tentatively, D is TRBD1 (5 bases). V lost 4 bases and J lost 4, with 13 bases in between. The CDR3 totals 14 residues. Germline values: CDR1 SEHNR, CDR2 FQNEAQ (reference sequence). CDR3 amino acids: CASSSFQGPETQYF. The DNA of the CDR3 is TGTGCCAGCAGCTCATTCCAGGGCCCAGAGACCCAGTACTTC.

The chain links TRBV5-5 to TRBJ2-3; possible D gene TRBD2, 5 bases. V was clipped by 1 base and J by 2 bases, with 11 bases between them. Looked up from germline, CDR1 is SGHKS and CDR2 is YYEKEE (reference sequence). This CDR3 is 15 amino acids long. The CDR3 loop is CASSLRDSFTDTQYF. Written as DNA, the CDR3 is TGTGCCAGCAGCTTGCGGGATTCCTTCACAGATACGCAGTATTTT.

The V gene is TRBV28, the J gene TRBJ2-7, with D possibly TRBD2 on 7 matching bases. CDR3 length: 15 residues. Germline V CDR1 and CDR2: MDHEN, SYDVKM. V lost 5 bases to trimming and J lost 5 bases, with 19 bases between them. CDR3 nucleotide sequence: TGTGCCAGCAGTACACAGGGAGCGGGGAGCGACGAGCAGTACTTC. This encodes CASSTQGAGSDEQYF.

This chain connects TRBV2 to TRBJ2-7; the match to TRBD2 covers 11 bases. The CDR3 has 16 amino acids. V gave up 8 bases and J gave up 5 bases; unmatched junction bases: 14. Germline V gene lookup returns CDR1 SNHLY and CDR2 FYNNEI. CDR3 sequence (DNA): TGTGCCAGCCGCGGACTAGCGGGCACTTACGGGCACGAGCAGTACTTC. Residues: CASRGLAGTYGHEQYF. Full variable domain (missing parts from reference TRBV2 and TRBJ2-7): EPEVTQTPSHQVTQMGQEVILRCVPISNHLYFYWYRQILGQKVEFLVSFYNNEISEKSEIFDDQFSVERPDGSNFTLKIRSTKLEDSAMYFCASRGLAGTYGHEQYFGPGTRLTVT.

The J gene is TRBJ2-7, the V gene TRBV29-1; TRBD1 aligns across 7 bases. There are 11 residues in the CDR3. V dropped 7 bases and J dropped 7; count of bases not matched to a gene: 7. Germline loops: CDR1 SQVTM, CDR2 ANQGSEA. The CDR3 protein is CSAHRGREQYF. CDR3 in DNA: TGCAGCGCCCACAGGGGCCGGGAGCAGTACTTC.

V usage is TRBV2 and J usage is TRBJ1-2, with D possibly matching TRBD1 (6 bases). Germline V lookup: CDR1 SNHLY, CDR2 FYNNEI. The CDR3 loop spans 13 amino acids. With 0 bases removed from V and 6 bases from J, the gap between germline ends came to 8 bases. Written as DNA, the CDR3 is TGTGCCAGCAGTGAAGCGGGGGGGCATGGCTACACCTTC. It codes for CASSEAGGHGYTF.

This chain connects TRBV7-8 to TRBJ1-1; 8 bases fit TRBD1. CDR1 is SGHVS, CDR2 FQNEAQ, per germline. The CDR3 length is 14 residues. V lost 7 bases and J lost 5; bases outside the gene matches: 9. In nucleotides, the CDR3 is TGTGCCAGCAACCTAGACAGGGGAGAAACTGAAGCTTTCTTT. It is translated as CASNLDRGETEAFF.

J is TRBJ1-1 and V is TRBV19; D might be TRBD1 (5 bases). The CDR3 has 14 residues. CDR1 is LNHDA, CDR2 SQIVND, per germline (reference sequence). V lost 7 bases and J 0 bases, leaving 12 bases between the germline ends. CDR3 loop: CASTTWGLNTEAFF. The CDR3 DNA follows: TGTGCCAGTACTACCTGGGGCCTGAACACTGAAGCTTTCTTT.

The rearrangement uses TRBV14 and TRBJ1-2; D remains ambiguous. CDR1 is SGHDN and CDR2 is FVKESK in the germline V gene. V shed 6 bases and J shed 3 bases, with 20 bases lying between them. The CDR3 covers 16 residues. The CDR3 region is CASSESSRSLYYGYTF. The DNA of the CDR3 is TGTGCCAGCAGTGAATCGTCTAGATCCCTGTACTATGGCTACACCTTC. Variable domain in full (rest from reference TRBV14 and TRBJ1-2): EAGVTQFPSHSVIEKGQTVTLRCDPISGHDNLYWYRRVMGKEIKFLLHFVKESKQDESGMPNNRFLAERTGGTYSTLKVQPAELEDSGVYFCASSESSRSLYYGYTFGSGTRLTVV.

This clone was observed a single time. The chain recombines TRBV7-9 with TRBJ1-2; perhaps TRBD1 as D (5 bases). The ends were cut back, 3 bases at V and 0 bases at J, with 11 bases in the middle. CDR1 and CDR2 (germline): SEHNR, FQNEAQ (reference sequence). The CDR3 covers 15 residues. CDR3 region: CASSLGQLPNYGYTF. The CDR3 nucleotides are TGTGCCAGCAGCTTGGGGCAGCTTCCTAACTATGGCTACACCTTC.